This is a list of T cell receptor beta chains from one sample in a study of cytomegalovirus exposure and HLA in healthy donors. Sequencing was performed with immunoSEQ multiplex PCR; in TCRdb, only in-frame clones are kept and a portion is missing. The sample records around 66,000 clones, around 97% being singletons. What was sequenced was PBMCs. These receptor sequences come from a woman younger than 30 in good health and CMV-seropositive. The CDR3 runs from the conserved cysteine through the conserved F or W. D genes are given only for firm matches. A row's size may be missing; if present it is once, few, many or a size class.

d_gene	v_gene	j_gene	abundance	CDR3nt	CDR3aa
TRBD1	TRBV19	TRBJ1-5	.	TGTGCCAGTAGTCCCCCTGACAGGGGTGGGGGAAATCAGCCCCAGCATTTT	CASSPPDRGGGNQPQHF
TRBD1	TRBV9	TRBJ2-5	.	TGTGCCAGCAGCGCCGGGGACAGTCAAGAGACCCAGTACTTC	CASSAGDSQETQYF
.	TRBV27	TRBJ2-3	.	TGTGCCAGCAGTTTACAGGGGAGCACAGATACGCAGTATTTT	CASSLQGSTDTQYF
.	TRBV9	TRBJ2-7	.	TGTGCCAGCAGCGTAGGAGTAGCGCCAACCTACGAGCAGTACTTC	CASSVGVAPTYEQYF
TRBD2	TRBV4-1	TRBJ2-1	.	TGCGCCAGCAGCCAAGAGCGCGGGAGGGAAGACAATGAGCAGTTCTTC	CASSQERGREDNEQFF
.	TRBV6-6	TRBJ2-3	.	TGTGCCAGCAGGGCAGCGGACTTCGAGGGAGATACGCAGTATTTT	CASRAADFEGDTQYF
.	TRBV6-5	TRBJ2-7	.	TGTGCCAGCAGTTCCCTTGGTGACAGCTCCTACGAGCAGTACTTC	CASSSLGDSSYEQYF
.	TRBV13	TRBJ2-7	few	TGTGCCAGCAGCTTAGGAGACTTGGGCAGGGGTGCCTACGAGCAGTACTTC	CASSLGDLGRGAYEQYF
TRBD2	TRBV4-1	TRBJ2-1	.	TGCGCCAGCAGCCTCAGGACTAGCTTCGACCATGAGCAGTTCTTC	CASSLRTSFDHEQFF
TRBD1	TRBV30	TRBJ1-1	once	TGTGCCTGGGGGGACAGGGCAAGGACTGAAGCTTTCTTT	CAWGDRARTEAFF
TRBD2	TRBV4-1	TRBJ2-3	.	TGCGCCAGCAGCCAAGTAGCGGGATACACAGATACGCAGTATTTT	CASSQVAGYTDTQYF
.	TRBV9	TRBJ1-3	.	TGTGCCACGGGCTCTGGAAACACCATATATTTT	CATGSGNTIYF
TRBD2	TRBV5-1	TRBJ2-5	.	TGCGCCAGCAGCTTGCTGGGAGGGGAAGAGACCCAGTACTTC	CASSLLGGEETQYF
TRBD2	TRBV6-5	TRBJ2-7	.	TGTGCCAGCAGGGATAGGGGACTAGACTACGAGCAGTACTTC	CASRDRGLDYEQYF
TRBD1	TRBV29-1	TRBJ1-1	.	TGCAGGGCCTTTTCGGGACAGGCCAACACTGAAGCTTTCTTT	CRAFSGQANTEAFF
.	TRBV10-2	TRBJ2-7	.	TGCGCCAGCCGGCGGGACTACGAGCAGTACTTC	CASRRDYEQYF
TRBD1	TRBV4-1	TRBJ2-2	once	TGCGCCAGCAGCCCGGCAGGGGGACAAACCGGGGAGCTGTTTTTT	CASSPAGGQTGELFF
TRBD1	TRBV7-9	TRBJ1-4	.	TGTGCCAGCAGCTTCGGACAGGGGGGTGAAAAACTGTTTTTT	CASSFGQGGEKLFF
TRBD2	TRBV6-1	TRBJ2-5	.	TGTGCCACAGGGACTACAGAGACCCAGTACTTC	CATGTTETQYF
.	TRBV5-6	TRBJ2-4	.	TGTGCCAGCAGCTTGCCCGGGACACCACTAGCCAAAAACATTCAGTACTTC	CASSLPGTPLAKNIQYF
.	TRBV10-3	TRBJ1-2	.	TGTGCCATCAAACGGGGGAGGCCCGAAAGGGACTATGGCTACACCTTC	CAIKRGRPERDYGYTF
TRBD1	TRBV6-5	TRBJ1-2	.	TGTGCCAGCAGTCCCTCGGACAGGGAAGGCTACACCTTC	CASSPSDREGYTF
.	TRBV27	TRBJ2-3	once	TGTGCCAGCAGCCCCCAAGGGGCCCCCACAGATACGCAGTATTTT	CASSPQGAPTDTQYF
.	TRBV6-4	TRBJ2-2	.	TGTGCCAGCAGTGAAGGACAGAGGGGAGTCATCCCCGGGGAGCTGTTTTTT	CASSEGQRGVIPGELFF
.	TRBV2	TRBJ1-1	.	TGTGCCAGCAGTCTCGCAATAAGCGGGGACACTGAAGCTTTCTTT	CASSLAISGDTEAFF
TRBD1	TRBV2	TRBJ1-2	.	TGTGCCAGCAGGGGGGACAGTATTTATGGCTACACCTTC	CASRGDSIYGYTF
TRBD1	TRBV5-5	TRBJ2-7	.	TGTGCCAGCAGCTTGCCCGGGACAGGGGACCACGAGCAGTACTTC	CASSLPGTGDHEQYF
TRBD1	TRBV6-6	TRBJ2-2	few	TGTGCCAGCAGTTACTGGACAGGGGGCACCGGGGAGCTGTTTTTT	CASSYWTGGTGELFF
.	TRBV5-1	TRBJ1-4	.	TGCGCCAGCAGCTTGGTCGGGGGATTTCAGGAAAAACTGTTTTTT	CASSLVGGFQEKLFF
.	TRBV7-9	TRBJ1-4	.	TGTGCCAGCAGCTTAGGCGGGGGACTGTTTTTT	CASSLGGGLFF
TRBD1	TRBV28	TRBJ1-1	.	TGTGCCAGCAGTTTATTCCCCGGGACAGGGGTGAACACTGAAGCTTTCTTT	CASSLFPGTGVNTEAFF
.	TRBV2	TRBJ2-1	.	TGTGCCACCATAGGGCAGGGCGAGCAGTTCTTC	CATIGQGEQFF
.	TRBV15	TRBJ2-7	.	TGTGCCACCAGCCCTAGGAGTTTCTACGAGCAGTACTTC	CATSPRSFYEQYF
TRBD1	TRBV27	TRBJ1-2	.	TGTGCCAGCAGTTTATCAGCAGGGGGGATCAGTGGCTACACCTTC	CASSLSAGGISGYTF
.	TRBV11-1	TRBJ2-2	once	TGTGCCAGCAGCTTAACCGGGAACACCGGGGAGCTGTTTTTT	CASSLTGNTGELFF
TRBD2	TRBV7-9	TRBJ2-5	.	TGTGCCAGCAGCTATTCCGGGACTACACTTGCTTCGAAGGAGACCCAGTACTTC	CASSYSGTTLASKETQYF
TRBD2	TRBV10-3	TRBJ2-7	.	TGTGCCATCAAACGGCGGGAGGAAACCTACGAGCAGTACTTC	CAIKRREETYEQYF
.	TRBV28	TRBJ1-5	.	TGTGCCAGCAGTTTACGGGGGGTACTAAACAATCAGCCCCAGCATTTT	CASSLRGVLNNQPQHF
.	TRBV4-1	TRBJ2-1	.	TGCGCCAGCAGCCAAGAGAAGAGGAGGGGCGCTAGCGCCAGCTCCTACAATGAGCAGTTCTTC	CASSQEKRRGASASSYNEQFF
TRBD1	TRBV28	TRBJ2-7	.	TGTGCCAGCAGAGCTCCGGGACAGGGGGCTCGAGAGCAGTACTTC	CASRAPGQGAREQYF
.	TRBV28	TRBJ1-5	.	TGTGCCAGCAGTTTACGGGGGGGGGTCAGCAATCAGCCCCAGCATTTT	CASSLRGGVSNQPQHF
TRBD2	TRBV28	TRBJ2-1	.	TGTGCCAGCAGTTTTGCCGCGGGAGGGCTAGTTAGCAATGAGCAGTTCTTC	CASSFAAGGLVSNEQFF
TRBD2	TRBV11-3	TRBJ2-1	.	TGTGCCAGCAGCCCTAGCGGGAGGGACTCCTACAATGAGCAGTTCTTC	CASSPSGRDSYNEQFF